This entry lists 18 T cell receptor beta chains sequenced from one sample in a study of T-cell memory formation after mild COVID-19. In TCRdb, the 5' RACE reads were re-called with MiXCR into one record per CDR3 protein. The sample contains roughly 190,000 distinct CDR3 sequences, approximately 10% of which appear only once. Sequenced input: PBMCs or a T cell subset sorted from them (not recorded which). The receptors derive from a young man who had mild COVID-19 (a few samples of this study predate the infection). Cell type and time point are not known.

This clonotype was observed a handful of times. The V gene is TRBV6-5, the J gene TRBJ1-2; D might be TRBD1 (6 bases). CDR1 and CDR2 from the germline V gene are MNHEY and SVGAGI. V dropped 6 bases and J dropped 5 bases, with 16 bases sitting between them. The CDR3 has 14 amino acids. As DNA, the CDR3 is TGTGCCAGCAGGAGGGACACTGGGAGATATGGCTACACCTTC. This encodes CASRRDTGRYGYTF.

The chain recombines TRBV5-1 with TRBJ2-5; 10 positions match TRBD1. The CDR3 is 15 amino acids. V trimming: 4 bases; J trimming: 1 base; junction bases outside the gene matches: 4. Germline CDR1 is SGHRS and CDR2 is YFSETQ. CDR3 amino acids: CASSPGTGAQETQYF. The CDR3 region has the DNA TGCGCCAGCAGCCCCGGGACAGGGGCCCAAGAGACCCAGTACTTC.

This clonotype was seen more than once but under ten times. In nucleotides, the CDR3 is TGCAGTGCCTGGCTAGGGGGTACGGATACGCAGTATTTT. Translation gives CSAWLGGTDTQYF. V usage is TRBV20-1 and J usage is TRBJ2-3; D possibly corresponds to TRBD1 (6 bases). Trimming stripped 6 bases from V and 6 bases from J, with 16 bases between. CDR3 length: 13 amino acids. CDR1 DFQATT and CDR2 SNEGSKA come from the germline V gene (reference sequence).

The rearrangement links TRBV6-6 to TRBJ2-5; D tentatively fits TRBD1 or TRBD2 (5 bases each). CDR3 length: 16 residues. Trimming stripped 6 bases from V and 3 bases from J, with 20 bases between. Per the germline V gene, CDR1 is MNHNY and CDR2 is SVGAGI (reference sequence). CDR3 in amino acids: CASRARLGENKETQYF. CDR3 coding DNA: TGTGCCAGCAGAGCAAGGTTGGGGGAGAATAAAGAGACCCAGTACTTC.

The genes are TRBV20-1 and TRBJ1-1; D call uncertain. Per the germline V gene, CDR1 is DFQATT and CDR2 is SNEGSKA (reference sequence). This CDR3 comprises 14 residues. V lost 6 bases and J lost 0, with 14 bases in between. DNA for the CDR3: TGCAGTGCCCTGCGGGGATGGATGAACACTGAAGCTTTCTTT. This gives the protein CSALRGWMNTEAFF.

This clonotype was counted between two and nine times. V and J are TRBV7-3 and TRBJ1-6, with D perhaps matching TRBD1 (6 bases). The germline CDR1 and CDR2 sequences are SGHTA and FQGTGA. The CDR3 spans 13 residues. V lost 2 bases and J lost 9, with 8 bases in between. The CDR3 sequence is CASSLQGRSPLHF. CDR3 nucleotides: TGTGCCAGCAGCTTACAGGGGCGTTCACCCCTCCACTTT.

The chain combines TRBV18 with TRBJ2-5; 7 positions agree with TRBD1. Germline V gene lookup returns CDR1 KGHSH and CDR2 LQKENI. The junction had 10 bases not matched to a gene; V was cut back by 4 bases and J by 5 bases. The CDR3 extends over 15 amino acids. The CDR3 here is CASSLHPGGEETQYF. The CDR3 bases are TGTGCCAGCTCACTTCACCCAGGGGGTGAGGAGACCCAGTACTTC. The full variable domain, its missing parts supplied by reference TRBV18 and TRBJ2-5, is NAGVMQNPRHLVRRRGQEARLRCSPMKGHSHVYWYRQLPEEGLKFMVYLQKENIIDESGMPKERFSAEFPKEGPSILRIQQVVRGDSAAYFCASSLHPGGEETQYFGPGTRLLVL.

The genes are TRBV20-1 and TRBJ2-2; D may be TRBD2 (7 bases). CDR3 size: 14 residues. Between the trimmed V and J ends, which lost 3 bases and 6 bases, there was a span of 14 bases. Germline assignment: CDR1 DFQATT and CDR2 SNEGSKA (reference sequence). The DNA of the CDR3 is TGCAGTGCTAGTATGGGGGGGCAAGCCGGGGAGCTGTTTTTT. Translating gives CSASMGGQAGELFF.

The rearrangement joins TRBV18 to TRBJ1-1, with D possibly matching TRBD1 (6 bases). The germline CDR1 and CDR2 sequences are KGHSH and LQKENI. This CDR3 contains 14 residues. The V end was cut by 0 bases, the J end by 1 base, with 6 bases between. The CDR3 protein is CASSPPDRNTEAFF. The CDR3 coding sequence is TGTGCCAGCTCACCACCGGACAGGAACACTGAAGCTTTCTTT.

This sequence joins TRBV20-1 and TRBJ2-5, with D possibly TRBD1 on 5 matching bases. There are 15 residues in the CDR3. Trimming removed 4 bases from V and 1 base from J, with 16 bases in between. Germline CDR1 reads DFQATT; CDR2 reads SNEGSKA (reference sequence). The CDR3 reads CSAISPRQSQETQYF. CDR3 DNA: TGCAGTGCTATTTCCCCAAGACAGTCCCAAGAGACCCAGTACTTC.

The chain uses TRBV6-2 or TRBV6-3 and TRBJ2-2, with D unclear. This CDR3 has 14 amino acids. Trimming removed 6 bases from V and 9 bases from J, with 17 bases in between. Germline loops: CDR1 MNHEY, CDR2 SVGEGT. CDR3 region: CASSSRAATWELFF. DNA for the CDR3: TGTGCCAGCAGCTCCCGGGCGGCAACCTGGGAGCTGTTTTTT.

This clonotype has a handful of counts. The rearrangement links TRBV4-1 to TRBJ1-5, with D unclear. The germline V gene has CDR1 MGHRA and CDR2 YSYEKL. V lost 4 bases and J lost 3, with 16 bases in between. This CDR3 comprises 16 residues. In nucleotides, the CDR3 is TGCGCCAGCAGCCTTTACAGCAGCCAGGACAATCAGCCCCAGCATTTT. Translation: CASSLYSSQDNQPQHF.

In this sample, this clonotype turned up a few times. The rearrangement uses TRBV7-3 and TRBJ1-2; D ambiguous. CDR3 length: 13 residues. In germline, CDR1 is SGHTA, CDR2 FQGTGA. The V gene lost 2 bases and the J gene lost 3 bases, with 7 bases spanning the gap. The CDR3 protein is CASSLSEDYGYTF. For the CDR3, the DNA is TGTGCCAGCAGCTTATCCGAGGACTATGGCTACACCTTC.

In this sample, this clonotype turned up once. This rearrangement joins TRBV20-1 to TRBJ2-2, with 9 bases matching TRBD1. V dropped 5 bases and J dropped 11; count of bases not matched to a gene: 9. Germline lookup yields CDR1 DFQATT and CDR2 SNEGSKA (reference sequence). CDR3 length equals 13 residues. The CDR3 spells CSAEDRGGLELFF. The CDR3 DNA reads TGCAGTGCTGAGGACAGGGGTGGGTTAGAGCTGTTTTTT.

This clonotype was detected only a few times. For the CDR3, the DNA is TGTGCCAGCAGCTGGGACAGGGAGAACACCGGGGAGCTGTTTTTT. This translates into CASSWDRENTGELFF. V is TRBV5-5 and J is TRBJ2-2; TRBD1 matches 9 bases. The V and J ends lost 3 bases and 1 base, in that order; junction bases with no gene match: 1. CDR3 length: 15 residues. The germline gives CDR1 SGHKS, CDR2 YYEKEE (reference sequence).

The CDR3 DNA is TGTGCCAGCAGCCTTTCCGTCCTGACAGGTCGGCCGAACACTGAAGCTTTCTTT. Protein product: CASSLSVLTGRPNTEAFF. This rearrangement joins TRBV7-2 to TRBJ1-1, with a tentative D call TRBD1 (6 bases). The V gene lost 5 bases and the J gene lost 1 base, with 23 bases spanning the gap. CDR1 and CDR2 (germline): SGHTA, FQGNSA. This CDR3 comprises 18 residues.

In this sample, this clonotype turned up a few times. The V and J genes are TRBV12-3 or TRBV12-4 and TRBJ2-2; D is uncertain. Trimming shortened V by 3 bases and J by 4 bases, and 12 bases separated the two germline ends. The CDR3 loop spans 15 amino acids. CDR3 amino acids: CASSFGQVGTGELFF. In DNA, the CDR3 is TGTGCCAGCAGTTTCGGGCAGGTTGGCACCGGGGAGCTGTTTTTT.

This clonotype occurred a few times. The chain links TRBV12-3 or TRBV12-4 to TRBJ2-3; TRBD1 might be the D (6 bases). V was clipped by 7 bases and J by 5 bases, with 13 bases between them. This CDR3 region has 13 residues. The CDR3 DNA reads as TGTGCCAGCACAACTTGGGGACAAGATACGCAGTATTTT. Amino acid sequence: CASTTWGQDTQYF.